The clone carrying this T cell receptor beta chain was seen a single time. The germline gene is not matched at one end of the junction; a read error may be the cause. Here immunoSEQ multiplex PCR was the method, and the copy in TCRdb shows in-frame clones only, minus some. This table holds over 10,000 clones, around three quarters found once. Germline loops: CDR1 SEHNR, CDR2 FQNEAQ (reference sequence). The CDR3 consists of 13 residues. The sample comes from a study of blood T cell repertoires in COVID-19. Study-level background: The study drew acute and convalescent COVID-19 samples from the United States, Italy and Spain.

Input material: peripheral blood. V gene TRBV7-9 combines with J gene TRBJ2-1; possibly TRBD1 for D (5 bases). The sequence was obtained from a man aged 55-75 years with COVID-19, enrolled during active disease. This chain's CDR3 is CASSLVIQGWAIF. The DNA for the CDR3 is TGTGCCAGCAGCTTAGTGATCCAGGGATGGGCCATCTTC.